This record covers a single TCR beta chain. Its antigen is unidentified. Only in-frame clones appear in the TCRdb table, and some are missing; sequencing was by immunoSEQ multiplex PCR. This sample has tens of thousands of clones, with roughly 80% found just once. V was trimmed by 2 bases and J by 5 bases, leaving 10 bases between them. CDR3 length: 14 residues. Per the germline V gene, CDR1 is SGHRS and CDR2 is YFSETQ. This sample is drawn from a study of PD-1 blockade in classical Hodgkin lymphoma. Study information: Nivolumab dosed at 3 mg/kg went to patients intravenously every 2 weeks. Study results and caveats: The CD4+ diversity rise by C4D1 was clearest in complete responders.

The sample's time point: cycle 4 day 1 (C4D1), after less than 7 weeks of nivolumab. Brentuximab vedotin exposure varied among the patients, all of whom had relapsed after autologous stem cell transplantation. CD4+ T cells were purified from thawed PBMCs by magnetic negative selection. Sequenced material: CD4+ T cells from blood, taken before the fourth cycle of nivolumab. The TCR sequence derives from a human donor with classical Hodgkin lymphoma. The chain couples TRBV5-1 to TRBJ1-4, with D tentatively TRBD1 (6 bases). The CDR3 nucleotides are TGCGCCAGCAGCTTTGAGGGGGGGAATGAAAAACTGTTTTTT. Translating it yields CASSFEGGNEKLFF.